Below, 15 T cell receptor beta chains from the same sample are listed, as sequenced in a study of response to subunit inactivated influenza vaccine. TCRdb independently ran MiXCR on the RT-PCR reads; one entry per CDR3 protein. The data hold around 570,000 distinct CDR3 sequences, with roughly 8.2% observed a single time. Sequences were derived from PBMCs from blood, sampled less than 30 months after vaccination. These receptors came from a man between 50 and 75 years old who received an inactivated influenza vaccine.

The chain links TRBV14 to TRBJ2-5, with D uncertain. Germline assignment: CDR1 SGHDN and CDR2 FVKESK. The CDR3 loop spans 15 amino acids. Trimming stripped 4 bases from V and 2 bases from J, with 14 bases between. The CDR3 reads CASSLTSPLQETQYF. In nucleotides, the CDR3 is TGTGCCAGCAGCCTCACCAGTCCGTTACAAGAGACCCAGTACTTC. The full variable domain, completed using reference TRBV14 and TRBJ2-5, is EAGVTQFPSHSVIEKGQTVTLRCDPISGHDNLYWYRRVMGKEIKFLLHFVKESKQDESGMPNNRFLAERTGGTYSTLKVQPAELEDSGVYFCASSLTSPLQETQYFGPGTRLLVL.

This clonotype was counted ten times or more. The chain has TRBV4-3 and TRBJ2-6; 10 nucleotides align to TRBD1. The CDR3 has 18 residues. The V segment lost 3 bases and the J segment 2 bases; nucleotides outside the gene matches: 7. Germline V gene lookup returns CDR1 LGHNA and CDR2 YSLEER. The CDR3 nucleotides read TGCGCCAGCAGCCATGGACAGGGGGGAGTTCCTGGGGCCAACGTCCTGACTTTC. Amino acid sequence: CASSHGQGGVPGANVLTF.

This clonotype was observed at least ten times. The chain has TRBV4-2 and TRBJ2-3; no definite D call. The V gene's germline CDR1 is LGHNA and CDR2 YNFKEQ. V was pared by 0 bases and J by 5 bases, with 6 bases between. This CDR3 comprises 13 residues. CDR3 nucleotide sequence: TGTGCCAGCAGCCAAGATGAGTTAGATACGCAGTATTTT. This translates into CASSQDELDTQYF.

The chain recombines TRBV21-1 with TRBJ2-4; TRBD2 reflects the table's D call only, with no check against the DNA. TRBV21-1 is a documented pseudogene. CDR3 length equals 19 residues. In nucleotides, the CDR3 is TGTGCCAGCAGCAAAGTGCCTCTCGCTAGCGGGAGTGTGGAAAACATTCAGTACTTC. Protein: CASSKVPLASGSVENIQYF.

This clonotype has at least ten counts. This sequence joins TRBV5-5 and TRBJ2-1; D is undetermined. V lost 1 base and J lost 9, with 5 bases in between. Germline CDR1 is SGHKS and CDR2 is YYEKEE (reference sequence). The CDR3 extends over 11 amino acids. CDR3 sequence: CASSLIGEQFF. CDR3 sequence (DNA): TGTGCCAGCAGCTTGATTGGTGAGCAGTTCTTC.

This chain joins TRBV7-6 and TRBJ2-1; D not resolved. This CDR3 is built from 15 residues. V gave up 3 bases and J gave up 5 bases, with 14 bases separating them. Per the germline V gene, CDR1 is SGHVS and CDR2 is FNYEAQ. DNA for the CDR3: TGTGCCAGCAGCTTTGTGGACCCCCCGGACAATGAGCAGTTCTTC. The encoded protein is CASSFVDPPDNEQFF.

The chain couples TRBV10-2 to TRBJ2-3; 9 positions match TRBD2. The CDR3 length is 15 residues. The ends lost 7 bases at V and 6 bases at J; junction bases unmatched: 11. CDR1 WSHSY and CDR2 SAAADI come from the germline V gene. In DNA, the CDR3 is TGCGCCAGCACCGGACTAGCGACGAGCCCCGATACGCAGTATTTT. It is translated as CASTGLATSPDTQYF.

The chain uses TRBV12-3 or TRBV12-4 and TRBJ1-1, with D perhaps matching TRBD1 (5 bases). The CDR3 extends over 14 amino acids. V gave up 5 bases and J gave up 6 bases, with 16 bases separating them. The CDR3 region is CASSPGTVNAEAFF. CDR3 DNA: TGTGCCAGCAGTCCAGGGACCGTAAATGCTGAAGCTTTCTTT.

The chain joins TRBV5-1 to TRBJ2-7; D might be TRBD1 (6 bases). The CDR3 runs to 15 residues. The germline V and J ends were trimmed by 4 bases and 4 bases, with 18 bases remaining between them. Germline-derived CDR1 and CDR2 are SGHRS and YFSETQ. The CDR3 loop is CASSPYSGTQYEQYF. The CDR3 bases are TGCGCCAGCAGCCCATATTCCGGGACACAGTACGAGCAGTACTTC.

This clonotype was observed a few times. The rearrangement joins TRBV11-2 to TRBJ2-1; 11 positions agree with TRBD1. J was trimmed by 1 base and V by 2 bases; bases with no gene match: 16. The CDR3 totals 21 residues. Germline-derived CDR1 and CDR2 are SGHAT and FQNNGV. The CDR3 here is CASSLLAWGTGGSGSYNEQFF. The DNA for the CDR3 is TGTGCCAGCAGCTTATTGGCGTGGGGGACAGGGGGGTCGGGGTCCTACAATGAGCAGTTCTTC.

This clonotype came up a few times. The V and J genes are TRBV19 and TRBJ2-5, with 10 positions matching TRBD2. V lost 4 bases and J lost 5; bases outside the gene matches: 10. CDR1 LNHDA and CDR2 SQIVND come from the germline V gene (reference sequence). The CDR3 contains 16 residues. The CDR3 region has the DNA TGTGCCAGTAGTACGCCAAAACAGGGACTAGCGGAGACCCAGTACTTC. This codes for CASSTPKQGLAETQYF.

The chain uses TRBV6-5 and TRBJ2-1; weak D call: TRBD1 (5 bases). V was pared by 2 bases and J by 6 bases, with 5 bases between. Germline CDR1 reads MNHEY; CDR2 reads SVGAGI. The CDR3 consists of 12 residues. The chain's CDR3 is CASSYDSNEQFF. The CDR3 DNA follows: TGTGCCAGCAGTTACGACAGCAATGAGCAGTTCTTC.

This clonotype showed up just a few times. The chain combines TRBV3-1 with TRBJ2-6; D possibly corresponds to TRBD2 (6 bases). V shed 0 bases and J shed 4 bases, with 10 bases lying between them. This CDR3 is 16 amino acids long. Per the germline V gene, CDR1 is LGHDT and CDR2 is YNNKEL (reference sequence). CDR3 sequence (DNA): TGTGCCAGCAGCCAAGATGGAGGGACCGGGGCCAACGTCCTGACTTTC. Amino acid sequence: CASSQDGGTGANVLTF. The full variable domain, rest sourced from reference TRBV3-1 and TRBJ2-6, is DTAVSQTPKYLVTQMGNDKSIKCEQNLGHDTMYWYKQDSKKFLKIMFSYNNKELIINETVPNRFSPKSPDKAHLNLHINSLELGDSAVYFCASSQDGGTGANVLTFGAGSRLTVL.

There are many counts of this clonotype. The CDR3 DNA sequence: TGCAGTGCCCCGAACCTTAGGACTAGCGGGGGAGAGACCCAGTACTTC. Translated, it gives CSAPNLRTSGGETQYF. The rearrangement joins TRBV20-1 to TRBJ2-5; 13 bases map to TRBD2. The CDR3 is 16 amino acids. Trimming took 6 bases from V and 4 from J; bases not matched to a gene: 11. The germline V gene encodes CDR1 DFQATT and CDR2 SNEGSKA (reference sequence).

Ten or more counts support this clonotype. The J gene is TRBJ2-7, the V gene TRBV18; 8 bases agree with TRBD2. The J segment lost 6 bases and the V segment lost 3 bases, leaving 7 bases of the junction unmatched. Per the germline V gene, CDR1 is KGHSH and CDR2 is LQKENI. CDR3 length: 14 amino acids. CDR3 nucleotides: TGTGCCAGCTCACCCGTTTCAGCGGGGGCCGAGCAGTACTTC. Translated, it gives CASSPVSAGAEQYF.